This T cell receptor (beta chain) is from a study of vaccination and CD4 T cells after COVID-19. Study background: Overlapping peptides of the spike proteins of SARS-CoV-2, HCoV-NL63, HCoV-OC43 and HCoV-229E were used for cell stimulation.

An Oncomine TCR Beta short-read assay was used to sequence the DNA from cultured CD4+ T cells. TCRdb re-derived calls from the PCR reads in MiXCR, one entry per CDR3 protein. This table has around 18,000 distinct CDR3 sequences, about 40% appearing once. In this sample, this clonotype turned up a few times. Its specificity is unknown. Noted time point: late sampling 161 to 241 days after vaccination in a few convalescent patients. This sample's treatment: roughly 10-day PBMC culture with coronavirus spike peptide pools or control peptides (ViraFEST assay). The sequence came from a human donor who had recovered from COVID-19. The sample was CD4+ T cells from blood, cultured in vitro, taken about 7 months after SARS-CoV-2 vaccination.

CDR3 region: CSATQQGTLSGNTIYF. The CDR3 region has the DNA TGCAGTGCTACCCAACAGGGAACTCTCTCTGGAAACACCATATATTTT. This chain uses TRBV20-1 with TRBJ1-3; a possible D gene is TRBD1 (6 bases). Trimming took off 4 bases at V and 0 bases at J, with 16 bases between the two ends. The CDR3 consists of 16 residues. Germline assignment: CDR1 DFQATT and CDR2 SNEGSKA (reference sequence).